This T cell receptor (beta chain) was found in a study of CD8 T cells in Susac syndrome. Random-hexamer reverse transcription was applied to roughly 0.45 to 1 ug RNA. One entry per CDR3 protein results from TCRdb running MiXCR on the immunoSEQ multiplex PCR reads. This sample has more than 110,000 distinct CDR3 sequences, with over 90% found just once. V was shortened by 0 bases and J by 8 bases, with 16 bases between the two germline ends. Germline CDR1 is DFQATT and CDR2 is SNEGSKA (reference sequence). The length of the CDR3 is 14 residues. This receptor was taken from a human donor with Susac syndrome. Sequencing was carried out using CD4+ T cells from PBMCs. The chain is built from TRBV20-1 and TRBJ1-1; D is undetermined. For the CDR3, the DNA is TGCAGTGCTAGAGATTTCCGATCTTCCGTAGAAGCTTTCTTT. As protein: CSARDFRSSVEAFF.